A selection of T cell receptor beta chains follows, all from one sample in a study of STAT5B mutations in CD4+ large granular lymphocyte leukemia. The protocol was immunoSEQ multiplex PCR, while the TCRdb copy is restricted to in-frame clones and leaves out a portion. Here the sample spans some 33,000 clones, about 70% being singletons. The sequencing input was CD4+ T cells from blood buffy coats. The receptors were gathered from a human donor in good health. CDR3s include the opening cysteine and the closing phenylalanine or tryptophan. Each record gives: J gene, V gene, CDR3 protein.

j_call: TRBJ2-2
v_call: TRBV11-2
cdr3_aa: CASSSLHGAGELFF

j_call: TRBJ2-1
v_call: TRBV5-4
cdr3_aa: CASSSLLRNEQFF

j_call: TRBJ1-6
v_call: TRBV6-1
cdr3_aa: CASSGDSSYNSPLHF

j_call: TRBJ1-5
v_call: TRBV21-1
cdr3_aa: CASSRRNQPQHF

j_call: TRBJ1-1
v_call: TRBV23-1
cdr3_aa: CASSQSCSRDRISKNTEAFF

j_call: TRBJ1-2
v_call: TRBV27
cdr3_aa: CASRAGTLDLGGYTF

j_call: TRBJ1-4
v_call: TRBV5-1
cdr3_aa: CASRVGPTNEKLFF

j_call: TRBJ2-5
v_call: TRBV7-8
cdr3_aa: CASRRGTSGSQETQYF

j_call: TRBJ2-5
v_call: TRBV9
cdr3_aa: CASSVSGLAALPQYF

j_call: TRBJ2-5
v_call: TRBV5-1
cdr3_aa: CASSLAFEYQETQYF

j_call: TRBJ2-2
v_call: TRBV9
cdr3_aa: CASSYLGGASTGELFF

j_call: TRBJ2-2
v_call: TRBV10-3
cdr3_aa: CAITRTLGNTGELFF

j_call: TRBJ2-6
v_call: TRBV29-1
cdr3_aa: CSAIRSGANVLTF

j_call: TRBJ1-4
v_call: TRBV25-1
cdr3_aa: CASSARSNEKLFF

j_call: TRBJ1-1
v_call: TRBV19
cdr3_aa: CASSTTENTEAFF

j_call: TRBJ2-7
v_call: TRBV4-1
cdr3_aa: CASSQMTGNYEQYF

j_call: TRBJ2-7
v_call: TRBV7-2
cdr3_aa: CASSPLWGKEYEQYF

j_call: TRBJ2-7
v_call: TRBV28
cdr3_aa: CASSSPARGQSYEQYF

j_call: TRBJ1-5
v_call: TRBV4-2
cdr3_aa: CASSQGIRGVSQPQHF

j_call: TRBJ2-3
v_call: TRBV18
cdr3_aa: CASSPNPHGTQYF

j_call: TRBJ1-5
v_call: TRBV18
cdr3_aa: CASSPQANQPQHF

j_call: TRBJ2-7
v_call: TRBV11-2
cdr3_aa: CASSPDRIGTFYEQYF

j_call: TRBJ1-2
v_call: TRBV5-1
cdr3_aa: CASSHNRVRDGYTF

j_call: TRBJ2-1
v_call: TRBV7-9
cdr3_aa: CASSAGTGGYNEQFF

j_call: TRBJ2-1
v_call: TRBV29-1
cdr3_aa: CSVERSGNEQFF

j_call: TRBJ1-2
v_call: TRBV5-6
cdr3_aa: CASSARNSGGYTF

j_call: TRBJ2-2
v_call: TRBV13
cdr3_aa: CASSKQGWPNTGELFF

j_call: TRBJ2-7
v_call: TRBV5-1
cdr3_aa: CASTLLGGGSYEQYF

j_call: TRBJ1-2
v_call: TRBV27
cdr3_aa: CASSKLGQDLNYGYTF

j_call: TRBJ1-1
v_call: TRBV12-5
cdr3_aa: CASGLGFSVGSITEAFF

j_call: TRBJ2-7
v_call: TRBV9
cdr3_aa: CASSVDVGVRQGHEQYF

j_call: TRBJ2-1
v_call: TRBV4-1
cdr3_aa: CASSQVDMGFAYNEQFF

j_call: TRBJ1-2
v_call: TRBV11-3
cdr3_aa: CASSLGRNYGYTF

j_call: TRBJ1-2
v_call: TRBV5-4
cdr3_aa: CASSGQGLDYTF

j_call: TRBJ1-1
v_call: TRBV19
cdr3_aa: CASRTFRDFNTEAFF

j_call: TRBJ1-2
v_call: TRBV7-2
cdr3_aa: CASSLNYGYTF

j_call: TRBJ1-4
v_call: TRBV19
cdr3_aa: CASSETGDHGEKLFF

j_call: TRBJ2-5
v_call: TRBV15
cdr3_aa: CATSRAISGRETQYF

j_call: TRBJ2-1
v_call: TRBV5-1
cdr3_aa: CASSSDTDLSYNEQFF

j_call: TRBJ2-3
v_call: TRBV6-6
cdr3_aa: CATVDSHPTDTQYF

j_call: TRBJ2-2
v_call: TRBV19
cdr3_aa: CASTPSSQGGELFF

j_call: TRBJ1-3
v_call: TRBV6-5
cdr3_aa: CASWGGPGNTIYF

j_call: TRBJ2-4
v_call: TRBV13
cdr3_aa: CASSPGTAIVQYF

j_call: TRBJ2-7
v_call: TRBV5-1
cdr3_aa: CASSVQGRNEQYF

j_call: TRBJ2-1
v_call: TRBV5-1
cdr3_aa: CASSLSLEFNEQFF

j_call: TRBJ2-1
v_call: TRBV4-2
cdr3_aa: CASSHERGPYNEQFF

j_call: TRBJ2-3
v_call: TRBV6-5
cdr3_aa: CASSYFGGSHKDTQYF

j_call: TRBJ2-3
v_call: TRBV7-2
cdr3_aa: CASSPDRSTDTQYF

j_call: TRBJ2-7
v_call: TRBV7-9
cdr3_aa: CASSPDRVEQYF

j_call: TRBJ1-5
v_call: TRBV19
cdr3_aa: CASCPEDRDNQPQHF